A selection of T cell receptor beta chains follows, all from one sample in a study of blood T cell repertoires in COVID-19. TCRdb's copy holds only in-frame clones and misses some; the assay was immunoSEQ multiplex PCR. The sample records some 99,000 clones, 70% to 90% being singletons. Sequences were obtained from peripheral blood. The receptor source for this set is a woman aged 55-69 years in a cohort sampled during active or convalescent COVID-19. CDR3s include the opening cysteine and the closing phenylalanine or tryptophan. The D gene is left open where the match is weak.

J gene	V gene	D gene	CDR3 protein	CDR3 DNA
TRBJ1-4	TRBV5-1	-	CASSLARGNEKLFF	TGCGCCAGCAGCTTGGCCAGGGGTAATGAAAAACTGTTTTTT
TRBJ2-7	TRBV6-5	TRBD2	CASSLSGRLYEQYF	TGTGCCAGCAGCCTTAGCGGGAGGCTCTACGAGCAGTACTTC
TRBJ2-1	TRBV5-6	-	CASSLGTRDEQFF	TGTGCCAGCAGCTTGGGGACAAGGGATGAGCAGTTCTTC
TRBJ2-7	TRBV21-1	-	CASSKHLRSAGRKYEQYF	TGTGCCAGCAGCAAACACCTCCGCTCTGCGGGGCGGAAATACGAGCAGTACTTC
TRBJ1-5	TRBV10-3	TRBD1	CAIQRGPKQPQHF	TGTGCCATCCAAAGGGGGCCAAAGCAGCCCCAGCATTTT
TRBJ1-2	TRBV28	-	CASSLGGRGYTF	TGTGCCAGCAGTTTGGGGGGGAGGGGCTACACCTTC
TRBJ2-3	TRBV28	TRBD2	CASSLSGGGADTQYF	TGTGCCAGCAGTTTATCGGGGGGGGGTGCAGATACGCAGTATTTT
TRBJ2-7	TRBV5-6	-	CASSLVAGTYEQYF	TGTGCCAGCAGCTTGGTGGCGGGAACCTACGAGCAGTACTTC
TRBJ2-2	TRBV10-2	TRBD1	CASRGQGAYTGELFF	TGCGCCAGCAGGGGACAGGGGGCGTACACCGGGGAGCTGTTTTTT
TRBJ1-2	TRBV6-2/TRBV6-3	-	CASSYSRQPRSYGYTF	TGTGCCAGCAGTTACTCGAGGCAACCCCGGAGCTATGGCTACACCTTC
TRBJ2-2	TRBV19	-	CASATTGNTGELFF	TGTGCCAGCGCCACGACAGGGAACACCGGGGAGCTGTTTTTT
TRBJ2-1	TRBV21-1	-	CASSKEVGLAGSSSYNEQFF	TGTGCCAGCAGCAAAGAGGTAGGACTAGCGGGCTCCAGCTCCTACAATGAGCAGTTCTTC
TRBJ1-2	TRBV7-9	TRBD1	CASSPGTGPNYGYTF	TGTGCCAGCAGCCCCGGGACAGGGCCTAACTATGGCTACACCTTC
TRBJ1-1	TRBV19	TRBD1	CASRGQASNTEAFF	TGTGCCAGTAGGGGACAGGCGTCGAACACTGAAGCTTTCTTT
TRBJ1-6	TRBV7-9	-	CASSLPIENSPLHF	TGTGCCAGCAGCTTACCCATAGAAAATTCACCCCTCCACTTT
TRBJ2-7	TRBV5-5	TRBD1	CASSIGGSGSYEQYF	TGTGCCAGCAGCATAGGGGGCTCCGGTAGTTACGAGCAGTACTTC
TRBJ2-5	TRBV27	TRBD1	CASRRDRVREETQYF	TGTGCCAGCAGAAGGGACAGGGTGAGGGAAGAGACCCAGTACTTC
TRBJ2-3	TRBV3-1/TRBV3-2	TRBD2	CASSQMGGGSTDTQYF	TGTGCCAGCAGCCAAATGGGGGGGGGTAGCACAGATACGCAGTATTTT
TRBJ1-1	TRBV6-5	-	CASSPDRIMNTEAFF	TGTGCCAGCAGTCCTGACAGGATCATGAACACTGAAGCTTTCTTT
TRBJ2-1	TRBV2	TRBD1	CASSRMTGAVSNEQFF	TGTGCCAGCAGTCGGATGACAGGGGCGGTGAGCAATGAGCAGTTCTTC
TRBJ1-3	TRBV18	TRBD1	CASSPGTAFVGNTIYF	TGTGCCAGCTCCCCAGGGACAGCATTTGTCGGAAACACCATATATTTT
TRBJ1-1	TRBV3-1/TRBV3-2	-	CASSQGHLNTEAFF	TGTGCCAGCAGCCAAGGACACTTAAACACTGAAGCTTTCTTT